This T cell receptor (beta chain) was captured by sequencing in a study of shared clonotypes between healthy human individuals. Only in-frame clones appear in the TCRdb table, and some are missing; sequencing was by immunoSEQ multiplex PCR. The sample gives around 990,000 clones, 70% to 80% of which show up once; over 0.8% is in the top ten. Sequences were obtained from memory CD4+ T cells from PBMCs. Subset described: CD45RA-negative fraction. This TCR came from a man between 18 and 29 years old in good health. Some clones in this sample may be carry-over from other donors' samples.

CDR3 bases: TGTGCTCTCGGGACAACGGACGAGCAGTACTTC. Protein product: CALGTTDEQYF. The rearrangement uses TRBV10-3 and TRBJ2-7, with a tentative D call TRBD1 (6 bases). CDR1 ENHRY and CDR2 SYGVKD come from the germline V gene. This CDR3 is 11 amino acids long.